The rows below give T cell receptor beta chains drawn from one sample of a study of shared clonotypes between healthy human individuals. Libraries were prepared by immunoSEQ multiplex PCR; TCRdb keeps only in-frame clonotypes and omits some of them. The repertoire holds 2 million to 2.5 million clones, with approximately 95% as singletons. The sample comprised naive CD4+ T cells from PBMCs. All receptors come from a man in his late teens or twenties in good health. Some clones in this sample may be carry-over from other donors' samples. The CDR3 runs from the conserved cysteine through the conserved F or W. Each record gives: J gene, V gene, clone size, CDR3 protein. Some rows mark clone size as missing; the rest say once, few, many or name a class of expanded clone.

J: TRBJ1-2
V: TRBV7-9
size: .
CDR3: CAILGAGRANYGYTF

J: TRBJ2-3
V: TRBV5-1
size: .
CDR3: CASSLGSGLITDTQYF

J: TRBJ1-1
V: TRBV10-3
size: .
CDR3: CAISEPYRGAEAFF

J: TRBJ2-5
V: TRBV5-6
size: .
CDR3: CASSLYRETQYF

J: TRBJ1-1
V: TRBV30
size: .
CDR3: CAWSAQGLNAFF

J: TRBJ1-6
V: TRBV28
size: .
CDR3: CAILGGSNSPLHF

J: TRBJ1-1
V: TRBV11-1
size: once
CDR3: CASSPSPPSWGMNTEAFF

J: TRBJ2-2
V: TRBV4-3
size: .
CDR3: CASSHLRTGELFF

J: TRBJ2-2
V: TRBV6-1
size: .
CDR3: CASSEQGPLNTGELFF

J: TRBJ2-4
V: TRBV7-2
size: .
CDR3: CASSVLAKNIQYF

J: TRBJ1-5
V: TRBV30
size: .
CDR3: CAWTPGNGQPQHF

J: TRBJ1-5
V: TRBV25-1
size: .
CDR3: CASSESSPGQRNQPQHF

J: TRBJ2-5
V: TRBV9
size: .
CDR3: CASSTRPRDEAETQYF

J: TRBJ1-2
V: TRBV7-2
size: .
CDR3: CASSSTGGRAGYTF

J: TRBJ2-5
V: TRBV9
size: .
CDR3: CASSRTGAGGETQYF

J: TRBJ2-5
V: TRBV5-8
size: .
CDR3: CASSPKLGTGKETQYF

J: TRBJ2-1
V: TRBV20-1
size: .
CDR3: CSARDSGHRFF

J: TRBJ1-3
V: TRBV13
size: .
CDR3: CASSLFRGSGNTIYF

J: TRBJ2-1
V: TRBV4-3
size: .
CDR3: CASSQGTRRLAPEQFF

J: TRBJ2-3
V: TRBV9
size: .
CDR3: CASSPRTDTQYF

J: TRBJ2-7
V: TRBV23-1
size: .
CDR3: CASTRLRAVEQYF

J: TRBJ1-1
V: TRBV20-1
size: .
CDR3: CSEGPNTEAFF

J: TRBJ2-1
V: TRBV7-3
size: .
CDR3: CASSTGVDNEQFF

J: TRBJ1-1
V: TRBV29-1
size: once
CDR3: CSVGVRYRDREVLGFF

J: TRBJ2-2
V: TRBV5-1
size: .
CDR3: CASSLLRGRTGELFF

J: TRBJ2-3
V: TRBV5-4
size: .
CDR3: CASSPDHRSDTQYF

J: TRBJ1-5
V: TRBV27
size: .
CDR3: CASSLLPNQPQHF

J: TRBJ2-1
V: TRBV19
size: .
CDR3: CASRTSGIYYEQFF

J: TRBJ2-2
V: TRBV5-1
size: .
CDR3: CASRNLGLAGTGELFF

J: TRBJ2-3
V: TRBV4-2
size: once
CDR3: CASSRLAGYTDTQYF

J: TRBJ2-5
V: TRBV5-1
size: .
CDR3: CASSSGQGAGETQYF

J: TRBJ2-5
V: TRBV5-4
size: .
CDR3: CASSQRQGSETQYF

J: TRBJ2-1
V: TRBV30
size: .
CDR3: CAWTPEVGEQFF

J: TRBJ2-5
V: TRBV5-1
size: .
CDR3: CASSLKLAARTEETQYF

J: TRBJ1-2
V: TRBV5-1
size: .
CDR3: CASSPGTGYGYTF

J: TRBJ2-7
V: TRBV2
size: .
CDR3: CATQRDVQGIIQQYF

J: TRBJ1-2
V: TRBV9
size: .
CDR3: CASSVVGGNYGYTF

J: TRBJ2-5
V: TRBV5-1
size: .
CDR3: CASTLTGGQETQYF

J: TRBJ2-3
V: TRBV6-5
size: .
CDR3: CASSLTSGSTDTQYF

J: TRBJ2-2
V: TRBV18
size: .
CDR3: CASSPDGGELFF

J: TRBJ1-1
V: TRBV11-2
size: once
CDR3: CASSLHSEAFF

J: TRBJ2-3
V: TRBV11-3
size: .
CDR3: CASSPGTSTDTQYF

J: TRBJ2-7
V: TRBV5-1
size: .
CDR3: CASSLARDRVRLIYEQYF

J: TRBJ2-1
V: TRBV7-9
size: .
CDR3: CASSPRLAGFNEQFF

J: TRBJ1-2
V: TRBV7-3
size: .
CDR3: CASSLSGQGAVTF

J: TRBJ2-2
V: TRBV11-2
size: .
CDR3: CASSLALAGASGELFF

J: TRBJ2-3
V: TRBV11-2
size: .
CDR3: CASSLEAAPRADTQYF

J: TRBJ2-7
V: TRBV30
size: .
CDR3: CAWSVYGGGQQYF

J: TRBJ2-4
V: TRBV6-1
size: .
CDR3: CASSEGGLGYIQYF

J: TRBJ2-7
V: TRBV7-3
size: once
CDR3: CASSLTAGAQYEQYF